These 29 T cell receptor beta chains came from one sample sequenced in a study of T-cell memory formation after mild COVID-19 (dated by TCRdb to the early 2020s). Libraries were made using 5' RACE. The sequencing machine was an Illumina NovaSeq 6000. Using fastp at Q25 and MiXCR, TCRdb reprocessed the public reads and kept productive beta chains. Records with the same CDR3 protein are collapsed into one entry carrying the most frequent genes and DNA. This sample holds over 70,000 distinct CDR3 sequences; about 16% were observed only once. The biggest ten clones account for about two fifths of the sample. Sequenced material: PBMCs or a T cell subset sorted from them (not recorded which). The source is a man between 18 and 35 years old who had mild COVID-19 (a few samples of this study predate the infection). The sample titles of this study are shuffled in the database, so cell type and time point are left out; the donor was told from shared clones.

This clonotype appeared a few times. This chain joins TRBV6-2 or TRBV6-3 and TRBJ2-3, with D perhaps TRBD2 (5 bases). The V and J ends lost 2 bases and 3 bases respectively, with 15 bases between them. This CDR3 contains 16 residues. Germline-derived CDR1 and CDR2 are MNHEY and SVGEGT. The CDR3 region has the DNA TGTGCCAGCAGTTACCAGGCAGATCTAGCTACAGATACGCAGTATTTT. Its protein product is CASSYQADLATDTQYF.

This clonotype appeared a few times. The rearrangement joins TRBV12-3 or TRBV12-4 to TRBJ2-3, with a tentative D call TRBD2 (5 bases). The CDR3 has 15 residues. Trimming took off 1 base at V and 6 bases at J, with 14 bases between the two ends. This CDR3 is CASSLDSRGGDTQYF. CDR3 DNA: TGTGCCAGCAGTTTAGACTCCCGGGGTGGTGATACGCAGTATTTT.

The chain links TRBV20-1 to TRBJ2-2, with D tentatively TRBD2 (7 bases). Looked up from germline, CDR1 is DFQATT and CDR2 is SNEGSKA (reference sequence). This CDR3 region has 13 residues. CDR3 sequence (DNA): TGCCCCTTGAGTGGGGGGGCCGCCGGGGAGCTGTTTTTT. The encoded protein is CPLSGGAAGELFF.

This chain uses TRBV15 with TRBJ2-3; D unclear. Trimming took off 3 bases at V and 0 bases at J, with 10 bases between the two ends. The CDR3 consists of 15 residues. The germline V gene encodes CDR1 LNHNV and CDR2 YYDKDF (reference sequence). The DNA for the CDR3 is TGTGCCACCAGCAGGGTCGACAAAAGCACAGATACGCAGTATTTT. Translation: CATSRVDKSTDTQYF.

J is TRBJ2-7 and V is TRBV5-6; D not resolved. The CDR3 is made up of 14 amino acids. The ends were cut back, 3 bases at V and 0 bases at J, with 10 bases in the middle. Germline V gene lookup returns CDR1 SGHDT and CDR2 YYEEEE. CDR3 protein: CASSYQRSSYEQYV. CDR3 bases: TGTGCCAGCAGCTATCAGCGTTCCTCCTACGAGCAGTACGTC.

The sample holds many counts of this clonotype. The chain links TRBV6-5 to TRBJ2-1; 7 bases agree with TRBD2. CDR3 size: 14 residues. Germline CDR1 MNHEY, CDR2 SVGAGI. Losses at the gene ends were 0 bases for V and 9 bases for J; bases not matched to a gene: 5. CDR3 in DNA: TGTGCCAGCAGTTACTCGAATTCGGGGGGTGAGCAGTTCTTC. Encoded protein: CASSYSNSGGEQFF.

Ten or more counts support this clonotype. The chain combines TRBV7-8 with TRBJ2-5; D perhaps matches TRBD1 (5 bases). V lost 5 bases to trimming and J lost 1 base, with 8 bases between them. The CDR3 totals 13 residues. Per the germline V gene, CDR1 is SGHVS and CDR2 is FQNEAQ. CDR3 sequence reads: CASSQTVQETQYF. The CDR3 bases are TGTGCCAGCAGCCAGACAGTCCAAGAGACCCAGTACTTC.

The V gene is TRBV4-3, the J gene TRBJ2-3; TRBD2 aligns across 14 bases. CDR1 and CDR2 (germline): LGHNA, YSLEER. The CDR3 spans 22 residues. Trimming cost V 3 bases and J 6 bases; bases outside gene matches: 23. The CDR3, as DNA: TGCGCCAGCAGCCAGGAAATCGGGACTAGCGGGGGCCCGACCCGTGAGTTCGATACGCAGTATTTT. Amino acid sequence: CASSQEIGTSGGPTREFDTQYF.

In this sample, this clonotype turned up a few times. The chain couples TRBV9 to TRBJ2-2; D unresolved. The CDR3 consists of 17 residues. With 4 bases removed from V and 0 bases from J, the gap between germline ends came to 16 bases. Germline lookup yields CDR1 SGDLS and CDR2 YYNGEE. DNA of the CDR3: TGTGCCAGCAGCCACCCCAGTCGGACGTCGAACACCGGGGAGCTGTTTTTT. It codes for CASSHPSRTSNTGELFF.

The J gene is TRBJ2-3, the V gene TRBV24-1, with TRBD1 identical over 11 bases. J was trimmed by 5 bases and V by 4 bases; bases with no gene match: 4. The CDR3 runs 15 residues. Germline CDR1 and CDR2: KGHDR and SFDVKD. In nucleotides, the CDR3 is TGTGCCACCAGTGACCGGACAGGGGGCAGAGATACGCAGTATTTT. It codes for CATSDRTGGRDTQYF.

This clonotype has only a few counts. The chain employs TRBV9 and TRBJ1-4; 8 nucleotides match TRBD1. The CDR3 contains 15 residues. The junction had 6 bases not matched to a gene; V was cut back by 1 base and J by 7 bases. CDR1 SGDLS and CDR2 YYNGEE come from the germline V gene. CDR3 sequence: CASSVQGAYSEKLFF. For the CDR3, the DNA is TGTGCCAGCAGCGTACAGGGGGCTTATAGTGAAAAACTGTTTTTT. Looking up the rest from reference TRBV9 and TRBJ1-4 gives the full variable domain: DSGVTQTPKHLITATGQRVTLRCSPRSGDLSVYWYQQSLDQGLQFLIQYYNGEERAKGNILERFSAQQFPDLHSELNLSSLELGDSALYFCASSVQGAYSEKLFFGSGTQLSVL.

This sequence joins TRBV4-1 and TRBJ1-1; 8 bases fit TRBD1. Germline CDR1 MGHRA, CDR2 YSYEKL. This CDR3 spans 15 amino acids. Trimming removed 4 bases from V and 1 base from J; junction bases left unmatched: 5. Written as DNA, the CDR3 is TGCGCCAGCAGCCCTTGGACAGGGAAGAACACTGAAGCTTTCTTT. This sequence encodes CASSPWTGKNTEAFF.

This clonotype was detected only a few times. The genes are TRBV23-1 and TRBJ2-3; TRBD2 might be the D (5 bases). TRBV23-1 falls under the ORF class, with uncertain function. The CDR3 sequence is 15 residues long. V was cut by 7 bases and J by 3 bases, with 17 bases left in between. CDR3 loop: CASIRRGVGTDTQYF. The DNA of the CDR3 is TGCGCCAGCATCCGACGGGGAGTCGGGACAGATACGCAGTATTTT.

This clonotype was seen at least ten times. This rearrangement joins TRBV5-1 to TRBJ2-7; D is undetermined. V lost 1 base to trimming and J lost 4 bases, with 9 bases between them. This CDR3 spans 13 amino acids. Germline CDR1 and CDR2: SGHRS and YFSETQ. DNA for the CDR3: TGCGCCAGCAGCTTGAGTGCACCTTACGAGCAGTACTTC. Translation: CASSLSAPYEQYF.

This clonotype showed up just a few times. The V and J genes are TRBV7-9 and TRBJ2-1, with 11 bases fitting TRBD2. The germline gives CDR1 SEHNR, CDR2 FQNEAQ (reference sequence). This CDR3 comprises 15 residues. V trimming: 5 bases; J trimming: 8 bases; junction bases outside the gene matches: 8. CDR3 amino acids: CASSHRLAGPYEQFF. The CDR3 region has the DNA TGTGCCAGCAGCCACCGACTAGCGGGGCCGTATGAGCAGTTCTTC.

This clonotype was seen more than once but under ten times. The CDR3 is CATSPRDSSYEQYF. The DNA of the CDR3 is TGTGCCACCAGCCCTCGGGACAGTTCCTACGAGCAGTACTTC. This sequence joins TRBV15 and TRBJ2-7; TRBD1 matches at 7 bases. Trimming cost V 5 bases and J 1 base; bases outside gene matches: 5. CDR1 and CDR2 (germline): LNHNV, YYDKDF (reference sequence). The CDR3 is 14 residues long.

V and J are TRBV4-1 and TRBJ2-2; 7 nucleotides agree with TRBD2. The V gene end was trimmed by 7 bases and the J gene end by 6 bases; junction bases not matched to a gene: 11. The CDR3 runs to 15 residues. CDR1 and CDR2 (germline): MGHRA, YSYEKL. CDR3 sequence (DNA): TGCGCCAGCATGGGGGGGATTGGGGCAGCCGGGGAGCTGTTTTTT. This translates into CASMGGIGAAGELFF.

This clonotype occurred once. The V and J genes are TRBV6-5 and TRBJ1-6, with D perhaps TRBD1 (6 bases). Germline CDR1 and CDR2: MNHEY and SVGAGI. The germline V and J ends were trimmed by 2 bases and 4 bases, with 9 bases remaining between them. This CDR3 has 15 residues. CDR3 region: CASSYGTSYNSPLHF. Written as DNA, the CDR3 is TGTGCCAGCAGTTACGGGACAAGTTATAATTCACCCCTCCACTTT.

The chain combines TRBV6-4 with TRBJ1-6; TRBD1 aligns across 9 bases. J was trimmed by 8 bases and V by 6 bases; bases with no gene match: 5. CDR1 MRHNA and CDR2 SNTAGT come from the germline V gene. The CDR3 is 14 residues long. CDR3 coding DNA: TGTGCCAGCAGCGAACGGACAGGGGATTCACCCCTCCACTTT. Its translation: CASSERTGDSPLHF.

This clonotype was seen at least ten times. V usage is TRBV4-3 and J usage is TRBJ2-5, with 10 nucleotides matching TRBD2. This CDR3 has 17 residues. Germline loops: CDR1 LGHNA, CDR2 YSLEER. V trimming: 0 bases; J trimming: 5 bases; junction bases outside the gene matches: 9. The CDR3, as DNA: TGCGCCAGCAGCCAAGATAAGTCTAGCGGGGGTTTGGAGACCCAGTACTTC. Its protein is CASSQDKSSGGLETQYF.

This clonotype was detected many times. The chain has TRBV6-5 and TRBJ1-5; 8 bases are a match to TRBD1. Germline V gene data show CDR1 as MNHEY and CDR2 as SVGAGI. The CDR3 is 13 amino acids. J was trimmed by 4 bases and V by 9 bases; bases with no gene match: 5. The CDR3: CASRTGWNQPQHF. CDR3 DNA: TGTGCCAGTCGGACAGGGTGGAATCAGCCCCAGCATTTT.

This clonotype turned up a few times. J is TRBJ1-5 and V is TRBV28; 7 nucleotides align to TRBD1. With 4 bases clipped from V and 0 bases from J, the junction kept 6 bases outside the gene matches. This CDR3 has 16 amino acids. CDR1 and CDR2 from the germline V gene are MDHEN and SYDVKM. In DNA form, the CDR3 reads TGTGCCAGCAGTTCCCTCCGACAGGGTAGCAATCAGCCCCAGCATTTT. Protein: CASSSLRQGSNQPQHF.

The chain recombines TRBV7-2 with TRBJ2-1; D might be TRBD2 (6 bases). CDR1 and CDR2 (germline): SGHTA, FQGNSA. V shed 2 bases and J shed 8 bases, with 7 bases lying between them. The CDR3 is 12 amino acids. As DNA, the CDR3 is TGTGCCAGCAGCTTACCGGGGGATGAGCAGTTCTTC. Translating gives CASSLPGDEQFF. The full variable domain, its missing parts supplied by reference TRBV7-2 and TRBJ2-1, is GAGVSQSPSNKVTEKGKDVELRCDPISGHTALYWYRQSLGQGLEFLIYFQGNSAPDKSGLPSDRFSAERTGGSVSTLTIQRTQQEDSAVYLCASSLPGDEQFFGPGTRLTVL.

This chain joins TRBV27 and TRBJ1-2; D is ambiguous. The CDR3 is 13 amino acids. Trimming took 5 bases from V and 1 from J, leaving 8 bases between them. Germline CDR1 reads MNHEY; CDR2 reads SMNVEV (reference sequence). The CDR3 nucleotides read TGTGCCAGCAGTCCAGGATTTAACTATGGCTACACCTTC. This translates into CASSPGFNYGYTF.

This clonotype was counted a few times. V usage is TRBV27 and J usage is TRBJ1-2; D perhaps matches TRBD1 (6 bases). The germline V gene encodes CDR1 MNHEY and CDR2 SMNVEV (reference sequence). Trimming stripped 5 bases from V and 2 bases from J, with 12 bases between. The length of the CDR3 is 14 residues. CDR3 sequence: CASSPRDNNYGYTF. The CDR3 region has the DNA TGTGCCAGCAGTCCCCGGGACAACAACTATGGCTACACCTTC.

This clonotype has just a few counts. This sequence joins TRBV7-2 and TRBJ2-7, with D perhaps assigned TRBD1 or TRBD2 (6 bases each). V lost 0 bases and J lost 2, with 20 bases in between. The CDR3 has 18 residues. Germline V gene sequence: CDR1 SGHTA, CDR2 FQGNSA. The CDR3 nucleotides are TGTGCCAGCAGCTTAGCTTCGGGGGCTAGGCCCCTTACCTACGAGCAGTACTTC. This codes for CASSLASGARPLTYEQYF.

This clonotype was counted between two and nine times. J is TRBJ2-2 and V is TRBV27; D unclear. This CDR3 has 14 amino acids. Trimming pared 10 bases from V and 7 bases from J, leaving 19 bases between. Germline V gene lookup returns CDR1 MNHEY and CDR2 SMNVEV (reference sequence). CDR3 sequence: CATQFTAPDGELFF. The CDR3 DNA reads TGTGCCACTCAGTTTACTGCGCCTGACGGGGAGCTGTTTTTT.

This clonotype was seen more than once but under ten times. The chain links TRBV7-6 to TRBJ2-5; TRBD1 might be the D (6 bases). V was trimmed by 3 bases and J by 2 bases, leaving 22 bases between them. In germline, CDR1 is SGHVS, CDR2 FNYEAQ. CDR3 length: 18 amino acids. The CDR3 DNA reads as TGTGCCAGCAGCTTGGCCCCCACCGAGGACAGCCCTCAAGAGACCCAGTACTTC. Translation gives CASSLAPTEDSPQETQYF. Combining the CDR3 with reference TRBV7-6 and TRBJ2-5 gives the whole variable domain GAGVSQSPRYKVTKRGQDVALRCDPISGHVSLYWYRQALGQGPEFLTYFNYEAQQDKSGLPNDRFSAERPEGSISTLTIQRTEQRDSAMYRCASSLAPTEDSPQETQYFGPGTRLLVL.

The V and J genes are TRBV6-2 or TRBV6-3 and TRBJ2-3, with D perhaps matching TRBD2 (7 bases). The CDR3 sequence is 17 residues long. CDR1 and CDR2 from the germline V gene are MNHEY and SVGEGT. Between the trimmed V and J ends, which lost 7 bases and 4 bases, there was a span of 24 bases. The CDR3 sequence is CASIPGGGRPSPDTQYF. CDR3 in DNA: TGTGCCAGCATACCCGGCGGGGGCCGACCTTCGCCAGATACGCAGTATTTT.